The present T cell receptor (beta chain) was sequenced within a study of blood T cell repertoires in COVID-19. In the study overall: Spain, Italy and the United States supplied samples that represented acute and convalescent COVID-19. Nucleic acid was either cDNA or gDNA, and it came from T cells, B-cell-depleted T cells, or PBMCs.

The length of the CDR3 is 15 residues. CDR1 and CDR2 from the germline V gene are MNHEY and SVGAGI. Trimming at V came to 7 bases and at J to 3 bases, leaving 9 bases not matched to a gene. As processed by the authors: Using reference gene primer amplification, nucleated cell counts were estimated. Method: immunoSEQ multiplex PCR; TCRdb's copy keeps in-frame clones and lacks some. The DNA gave D and trimming, while V, J and clone size come from that table. This table has around 47,000 clones, nearly 90% appearing once. The receptor's source is a man older than 75 with active or convalescent COVID-19. The chain employs TRBV6-5 and TRBJ1-5; TRBD1 matches 7 bases. The sample was peripheral blood. The DNA for the CDR3 is TGTGCCAGCAAAGACAGGGATGTGAACAATCAGCCCCAGCATTTT. Protein product: CASKDRDVNNQPQHF.